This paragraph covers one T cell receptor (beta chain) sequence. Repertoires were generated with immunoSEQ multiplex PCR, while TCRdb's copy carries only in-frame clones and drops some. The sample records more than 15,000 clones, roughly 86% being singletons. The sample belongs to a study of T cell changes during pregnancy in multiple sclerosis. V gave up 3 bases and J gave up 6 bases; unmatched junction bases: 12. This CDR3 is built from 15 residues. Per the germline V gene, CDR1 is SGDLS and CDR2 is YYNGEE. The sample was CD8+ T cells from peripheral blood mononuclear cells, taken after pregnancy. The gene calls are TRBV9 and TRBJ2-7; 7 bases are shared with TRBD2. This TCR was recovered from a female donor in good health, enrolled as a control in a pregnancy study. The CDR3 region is CASSEAGPRVGEQYF. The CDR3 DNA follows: TGTGCCAGCAGCGAAGCGGGACCGAGAGTCGGCGAGCAGTACTTC. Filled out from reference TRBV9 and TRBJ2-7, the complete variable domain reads DSGVTQTPKHLITATGQRVTLRCSPRSGDLSVYWYQQSLDQGLQFLIQYYNGEERAKGNILERFSAQQFPDLHSELNLSSLELGDSALYFCASSEAGPRVGEQYFGPGTRLTVT.